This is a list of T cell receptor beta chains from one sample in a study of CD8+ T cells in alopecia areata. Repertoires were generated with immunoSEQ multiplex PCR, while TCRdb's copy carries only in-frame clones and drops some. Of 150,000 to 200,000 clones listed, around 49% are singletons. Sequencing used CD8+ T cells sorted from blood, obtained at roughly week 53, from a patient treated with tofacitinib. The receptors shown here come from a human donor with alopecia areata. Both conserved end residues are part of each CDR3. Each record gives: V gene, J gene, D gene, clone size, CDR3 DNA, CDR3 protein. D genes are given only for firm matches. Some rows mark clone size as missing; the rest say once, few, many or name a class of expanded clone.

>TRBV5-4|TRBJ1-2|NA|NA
TGTGCCAGCAGCTTGGCAAGCAGGTTTTTGGATGGCTACACCTTC
CASSLASRFLDGYTF
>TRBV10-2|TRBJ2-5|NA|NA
TGCGCCAGCAGTGTCAACGGACAAGAGACCCAGTACTTC
CASSVNGQETQYF
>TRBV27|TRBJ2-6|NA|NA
TGTGCCAGCAGTTTTCAGGGGACGGGGGCCAACGTCCTGACTTTC
CASSFQGTGANVLTF
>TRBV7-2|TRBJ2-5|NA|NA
TGTGCCAGCAGCTTAAGGCGAGGCAGGGGTGAGACCCAGTACTTC
CASSLRRGRGETQYF
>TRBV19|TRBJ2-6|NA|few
TGTGCCAGTAGTATTGAAGGGGCCAACGTCCTGACTTTC
CASSIEGANVLTF
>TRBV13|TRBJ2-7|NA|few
TGTGCCAGCAGCTTAACGGATACAGGGCTATCTTTCTCCTACGAGCAGTACTTC
CASSLTDTGLSFSYEQYF
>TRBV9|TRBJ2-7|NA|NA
TGTGCCAGCAGCCTTGCGGACGGATACGAGCAGTACTTC
CASSLADGYEQYF
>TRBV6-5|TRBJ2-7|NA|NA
TGTGCCAGCAGTTACTCGAGGGGGATCAGCTCCTACGAGCAGTACTTC
CASSYSRGISSYEQYF
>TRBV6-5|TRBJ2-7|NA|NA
TGTGCCACCTTTAAGGGGGAGGGGTACGAGCAGTACTTC
CATFKGEGYEQYF
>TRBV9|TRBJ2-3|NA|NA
TGTGCCAGCAGCATCCGTCCCGGGGATACGCAGTATTTT
CASSIRPGDTQYF
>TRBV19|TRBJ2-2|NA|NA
TGTGCCAGTATAGAGTTACACGGGACCGGGGAGCTGTTTTTT
CASIELHGTGELFF
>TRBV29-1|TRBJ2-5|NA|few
TGCAGCGTTGACGGAGATTTGGTACAAGAGACCCAGTACTTC
CSVDGDLVQETQYF
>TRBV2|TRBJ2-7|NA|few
TGTGCCAGCAGCGACGGAACCTACGAGCAGTACTTC
CASSDGTYEQYF
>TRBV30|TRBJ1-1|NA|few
TGTGCCTGGAGTGGACAGCCGAACACTGAAGCTTTCTTT
CAWSGQPNTEAFF
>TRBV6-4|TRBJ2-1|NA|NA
TGTGCCAGCAGCCGAGACTTCTCCTACAATGAGCAGTTCTTC
CASSRDFSYNEQFF
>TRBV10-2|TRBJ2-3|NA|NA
TGCGCCAGCAGTGAGGGAGATACGCAGTATTTT
CASSEGDTQYF